These T cell receptor beta chains were read from a single sample in a study of identical twins' blood T cells. MiXCR, run by TCRdb on the 5' RACE reads, gives a single entry per CDR3 protein. The repertoire holds roughly 380,000 distinct CDR3 sequences, with under 30% as singletons. The specimen was PBMCs. The receptors were sampled from a woman between 18 and 50 years old in good health. CDR3s include the opening cysteine and the closing phenylalanine or tryptophan. D genes are given only for firm matches. Size tells how often a clone was seen (once, few, many) or the class of an expanded clone, and some rows leave it out.

v_call: TRBV20-1; clone_size: few; j_call: TRBJ1-4; d_call: TRBD1; cdr3_nt: TGCAGTTCCCCGGGACAGGGAAAAAAACTGTTTTTT; cdr3_aa: CSSPGQGKKLFF
v_call: TRBV3-1; clone_size: NA; j_call: TRBJ2-3; d_call: NA; cdr3_nt: TGTGCCAGCAGCCAACGGCGCGATGGAGATACGCAGTATTTT; cdr3_aa: CASSQRRDGDTQYF
v_call: TRBV20-1; clone_size: NA; j_call: TRBJ1-5; d_call: TRBD1; cdr3_nt: TGCAGTACTATAAAGGACGGACAGGAGTATCAGCCCCAGCATTTT; cdr3_aa: CSTIKDGQEYQPQHF
v_call: TRBV12-3/TRBV12-4; clone_size: many; j_call: TRBJ1-5; d_call: NA; cdr3_nt: TGTGCCAGCAGTTTAAAGATATTCGGACAGTCGAGTCAGCCCCAGCATTTT; cdr3_aa: CASSLKIFGQSSQPQHF
v_call: TRBV5-1; clone_size: few; j_call: TRBJ2-2; d_call: NA; cdr3_nt: TGCGCCAGCAGACCACAGCTATCGAACACCGGGGAGCTGTTTTTT; cdr3_aa: CASRPQLSNTGELFF
v_call: TRBV28; clone_size: few; j_call: TRBJ1-5; d_call: NA; cdr3_nt: TGTGCCAGCAGTCTGACAGGTAGGGGCAATCAGCCCCAGCATTTT; cdr3_aa: CASSLTGRGNQPQHF
v_call: TRBV7-2; clone_size: few; j_call: TRBJ2-2; d_call: NA; cdr3_nt: TGTGCCAGCAGAAAATTGGTAACCGGGGAGCTGTTTTTT; cdr3_aa: CASRKLVTGELFF
v_call: TRBV11-2; clone_size: NA; j_call: TRBJ2-2; d_call: NA; cdr3_nt: TGTGCCAGCAGCCCAGGGCGCTACATGACAGGGAACACCGGGGAGCTGTTTTTT; cdr3_aa: CASSPGRYMTGNTGELFF
v_call: TRBV6-2/TRBV6-3; clone_size: many; j_call: TRBJ2-1; d_call: NA; cdr3_nt: TGTGCCAGCAGTTACCGACGACTAGTCGATGAGCAGTTCTTC; cdr3_aa: CASSYRRLVDEQFF
v_call: TRBV29-1; clone_size: NA; j_call: TRBJ2-1; d_call: NA; cdr3_nt: TGCAGCGTCAGACGGGACTACAATGAGCAGTTCTTC; cdr3_aa: CSVRRDYNEQFF
v_call: TRBV27; clone_size: few; j_call: TRBJ2-3; d_call: NA; cdr3_nt: TGTGCCAGCAGTTTAGACGACCTTAGCACAGATACGCAGTATTTT; cdr3_aa: CASSLDDLSTDTQYF
v_call: TRBV29-1; clone_size: many; j_call: TRBJ2-7; d_call: NA; cdr3_nt: TGCAGCGTTGGGGAGACAACCTACGAGCAGTACTTC; cdr3_aa: CSVGETTYEQYF
v_call: TRBV5-1; clone_size: few; j_call: TRBJ1-1; d_call: NA; cdr3_nt: TGCGCCAGCCGGGCTGGGGGGATTGAAGCTTTCTTT; cdr3_aa: CASRAGGIEAFF
v_call: TRBV12-3/TRBV12-4; clone_size: once; j_call: TRBJ2-2; d_call: TRBD2; cdr3_nt: TGTGCCAGCAGTTCCAGACTAGCGGGCGCCACCGGGGAGCTGTTTTTT; cdr3_aa: CASSSRLAGATGELFF
v_call: TRBV19; clone_size: many; j_call: TRBJ1-2; d_call: NA; cdr3_nt: TGTGCCAGTAGTATAAGGAGGGCTGGCTATGGCTACACCTTC; cdr3_aa: CASSIRRAGYGYTF
v_call: TRBV6-2/TRBV6-3; clone_size: NA; j_call: TRBJ1-5; d_call: TRBD1; cdr3_nt: TGTGCCAGCAGTTGCCAGGGGGCTCAGCCCCAGCATTTT; cdr3_aa: CASSCQGAQPQHF
v_call: TRBV29-1; clone_size: NA; j_call: TRBJ1-2; d_call: NA; cdr3_nt: TGCAGCGTTCTCCGGGACCCTCGCCTCTATGGCTACACCTTC; cdr3_aa: CSVLRDPRLYGYTF
v_call: TRBV29-1; clone_size: few; j_call: TRBJ2-1; d_call: TRBD1; cdr3_nt: TGCAGCGTTGAAGTCCAGGGGGTGGGTGCCAATGAGCAGTTCTTC; cdr3_aa: CSVEVQGVGANEQFF
v_call: TRBV20-1; clone_size: many; j_call: TRBJ2-3; d_call: TRBD2; cdr3_nt: TGCAGTGCTAGAGATCCTACTAGCGGGGCAGGGGATACGCAGTATTTT; cdr3_aa: CSARDPTSGAGDTQYF
v_call: TRBV6-2/TRBV6-3; clone_size: many; j_call: TRBJ2-2; d_call: TRBD1; cdr3_nt: TGTGCCAGCAGCCCGACAGGGTGGACCGGGGAGCTGTTTTTT; cdr3_aa: CASSPTGWTGELFF
v_call: TRBV29-1; clone_size: once; j_call: TRBJ1-4; d_call: NA; cdr3_nt: TGCAGCGACCCGGGCGGCTGTAATGAAAAACTGTTTTTT; cdr3_aa: CSDPGGCNEKLFF
v_call: TRBV5-1; clone_size: few; j_call: TRBJ2-1; d_call: NA; cdr3_nt: TGCGCCAGCAGCACCAGGATCTATGAGCAGTTCTTC; cdr3_aa: CASSTRIYEQFF
v_call: TRBV10-3; clone_size: NA; j_call: TRBJ2-2; d_call: NA; cdr3_nt: TGTGCCACCGGAGGGGTAGGGACAAAGCTGTTTTTT; cdr3_aa: CATGGVGTKLFF
v_call: TRBV7-9; clone_size: NA; j_call: TRBJ2-3; d_call: TRBD1; cdr3_nt: TGTGCCAGCAGTTTCCGGGACAGGGAGACAGATACGCAGTATTTT; cdr3_aa: CASSFRDRETDTQYF
v_call: TRBV5-1; clone_size: many; j_call: TRBJ2-3; d_call: NA; cdr3_nt: TGCGCCAGCAGCTTTGACAGGGATACGCAGTATTTT; cdr3_aa: CASSFDRDTQYF
v_call: TRBV5-1; clone_size: few; j_call: TRBJ2-1; d_call: NA; cdr3_nt: TGCGCCAGCAGCCCCGGAGTTGAGCAGTTCTTC; cdr3_aa: CASSPGVEQFF
v_call: TRBV7-9; clone_size: few; j_call: TRBJ1-4; d_call: NA; cdr3_nt: TGTGCCAGCAGCTCCCAGGGTGGAAGGGAAAAACTGTTTTTT; cdr3_aa: CASSSQGGREKLFF
v_call: TRBV9; clone_size: NA; j_call: TRBJ2-2; d_call: NA; cdr3_nt: TGTGCCAGCAGCCCAGATGTTAACCGGAACACCGGGGAGCTGTTTTTT; cdr3_aa: CASSPDVNRNTGELFF